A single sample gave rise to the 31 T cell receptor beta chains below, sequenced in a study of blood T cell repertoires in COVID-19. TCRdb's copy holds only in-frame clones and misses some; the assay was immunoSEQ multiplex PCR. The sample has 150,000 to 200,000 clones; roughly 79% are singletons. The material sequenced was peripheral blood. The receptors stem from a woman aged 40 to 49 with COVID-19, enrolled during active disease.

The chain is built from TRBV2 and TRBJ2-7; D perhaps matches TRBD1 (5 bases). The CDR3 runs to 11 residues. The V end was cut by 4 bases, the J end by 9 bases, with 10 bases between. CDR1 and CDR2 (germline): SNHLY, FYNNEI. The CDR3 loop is CASSASGLQYV. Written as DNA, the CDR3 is TGTGCCAGCAGTGCTTCAGGGTTGCAGTACGTC.

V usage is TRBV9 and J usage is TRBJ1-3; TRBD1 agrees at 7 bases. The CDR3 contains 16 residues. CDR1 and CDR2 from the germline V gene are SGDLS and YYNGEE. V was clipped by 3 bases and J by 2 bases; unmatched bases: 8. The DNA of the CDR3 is TGTGCCAGCAGCGCTACAGGGGTTTTCCCTGGAAACACCATATATTTT. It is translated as CASSATGVFPGNTIYF. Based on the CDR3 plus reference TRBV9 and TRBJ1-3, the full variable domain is DSGVTQTPKHLITATGQRVTLRCSPRSGDLSVYWYQQSLDQGLQFLIQYYNGEERAKGNILERFSAQQFPDLHSELNLSSLELGDSALYFCASSATGVFPGNTIYFGEGSWLTVV.

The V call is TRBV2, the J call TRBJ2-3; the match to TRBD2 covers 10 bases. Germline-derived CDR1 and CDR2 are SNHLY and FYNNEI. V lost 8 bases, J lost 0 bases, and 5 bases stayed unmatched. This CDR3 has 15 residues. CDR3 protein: CASDRLAGSTDTQYF. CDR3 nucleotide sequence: TGTGCCAGCGATAGACTAGCGGGTAGCACAGATACGCAGTATTTT.

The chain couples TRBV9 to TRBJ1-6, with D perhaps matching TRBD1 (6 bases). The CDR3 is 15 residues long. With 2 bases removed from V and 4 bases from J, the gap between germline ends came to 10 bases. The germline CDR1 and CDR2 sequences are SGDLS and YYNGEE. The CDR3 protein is CASSVKGGYNSPLHF. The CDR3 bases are TGTGCCAGCAGCGTCAAAGGGGGATATAATTCACCCCTCCACTTT.

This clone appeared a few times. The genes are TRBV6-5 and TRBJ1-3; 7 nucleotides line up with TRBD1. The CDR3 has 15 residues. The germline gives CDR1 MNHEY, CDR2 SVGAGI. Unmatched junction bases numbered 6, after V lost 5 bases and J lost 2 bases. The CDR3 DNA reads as TGTGCCAGCAGTAAACAGGGGAGGACTGGAAACACCATATATTTT. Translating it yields CASSKQGRTGNTIYF.

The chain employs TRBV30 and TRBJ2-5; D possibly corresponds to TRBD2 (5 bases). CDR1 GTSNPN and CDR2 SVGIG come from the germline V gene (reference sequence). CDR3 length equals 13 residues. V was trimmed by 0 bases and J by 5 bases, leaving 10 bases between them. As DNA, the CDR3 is TGTGCCTGGAGTGTAGGAGGAGTTGAGACCCAGTACTTC. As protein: CAWSVGGVETQYF.

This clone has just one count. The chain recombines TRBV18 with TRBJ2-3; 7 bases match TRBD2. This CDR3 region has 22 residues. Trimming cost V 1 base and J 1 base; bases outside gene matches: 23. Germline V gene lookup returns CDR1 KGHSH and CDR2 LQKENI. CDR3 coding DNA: TGTGCCAGCTCACCACGCATTTACGGCGGGAGCGGGATGGGATCGGGCACAGATACGCAGTATTTT. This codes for CASSPRIYGGSGMGSGTDTQYF.

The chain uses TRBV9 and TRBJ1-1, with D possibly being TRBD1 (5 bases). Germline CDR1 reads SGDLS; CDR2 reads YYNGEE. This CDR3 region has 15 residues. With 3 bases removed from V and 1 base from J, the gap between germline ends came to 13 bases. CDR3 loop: CASSAKGMGNTEAFF. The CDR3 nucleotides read TGTGCCAGCAGCGCCAAGGGGATGGGGAACACTGAAGCTTTCTTT.

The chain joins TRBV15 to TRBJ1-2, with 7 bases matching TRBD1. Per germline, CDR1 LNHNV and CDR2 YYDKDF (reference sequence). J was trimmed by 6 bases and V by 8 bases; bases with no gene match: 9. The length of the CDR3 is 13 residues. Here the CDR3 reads CATRQGTTDGYTF. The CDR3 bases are TGTGCCACCCGACAGGGTACTACGGATGGCTACACCTTC.

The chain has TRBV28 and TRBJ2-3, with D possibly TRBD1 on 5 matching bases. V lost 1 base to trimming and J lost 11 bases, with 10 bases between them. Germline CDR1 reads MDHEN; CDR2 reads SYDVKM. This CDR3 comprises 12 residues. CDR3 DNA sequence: TGTGCCAGCAGTTTATTGGGGCCTGGGCAGTATTTT. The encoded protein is CASSLLGPGQYF.

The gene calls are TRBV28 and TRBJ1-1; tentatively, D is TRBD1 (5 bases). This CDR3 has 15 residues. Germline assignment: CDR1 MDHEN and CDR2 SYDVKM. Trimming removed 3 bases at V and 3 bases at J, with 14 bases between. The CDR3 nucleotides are TGTGCCAGCAGTTTGGCGGCAGGGTGGGACACTGAAGCTTTCTTT. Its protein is CASSLAAGWDTEAFF.

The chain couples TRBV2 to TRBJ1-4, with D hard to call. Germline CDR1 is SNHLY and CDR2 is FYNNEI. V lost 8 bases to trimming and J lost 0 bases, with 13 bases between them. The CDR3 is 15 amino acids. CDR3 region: CASSGLTSTNEKLFF. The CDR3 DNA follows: TGTGCCAGCTCGGGGTTAACCTCAACTAATGAAAAACTGTTTTTT.

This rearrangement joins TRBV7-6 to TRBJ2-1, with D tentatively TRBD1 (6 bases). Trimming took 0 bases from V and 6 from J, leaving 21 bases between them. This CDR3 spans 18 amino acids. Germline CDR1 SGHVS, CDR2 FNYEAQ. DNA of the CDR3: TGTGCCAGCAGCTTAGCGTCACAGGGAAATCTCAGGGGCAATGAGCAGTTCTTC. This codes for CASSLASQGNLRGNEQFF.

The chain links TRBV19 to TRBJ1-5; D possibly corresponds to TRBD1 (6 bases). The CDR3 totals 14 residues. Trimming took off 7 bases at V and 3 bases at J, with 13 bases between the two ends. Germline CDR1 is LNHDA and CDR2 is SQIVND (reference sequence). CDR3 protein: CASKMDSSNQPQHF. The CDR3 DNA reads TGTGCCAGTAAGATGGACAGCTCCAATCAGCCCCAGCATTTT.

The CDR3 reads CASSKGAGGLTDTQYF. The CDR3 DNA sequence: TGTGCCAGCAGCAAAGGGGCGGGAGGTTTGACAGATACGCAGTATTTT. The chain employs TRBV21-1 and TRBJ2-3; the DNA was not compared with TRBD2, the D call given in the table. TRBV21-1 is a pseudogene. This CDR3 has 16 amino acids.

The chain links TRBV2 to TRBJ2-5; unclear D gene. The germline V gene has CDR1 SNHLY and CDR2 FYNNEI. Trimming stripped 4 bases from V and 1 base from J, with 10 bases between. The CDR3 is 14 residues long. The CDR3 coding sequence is TGTGCCAGCAGTGTAGACACGGCCCAAGAGACCCAGTACTTC. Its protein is CASSVDTAQETQYF.

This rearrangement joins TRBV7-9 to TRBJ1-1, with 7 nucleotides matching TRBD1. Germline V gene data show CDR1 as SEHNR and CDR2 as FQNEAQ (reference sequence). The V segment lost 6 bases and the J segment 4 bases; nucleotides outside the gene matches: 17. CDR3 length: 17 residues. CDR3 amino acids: CASRPGTADKTLTEAFF. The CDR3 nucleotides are TGTGCCAGCAGACCCGGGACAGCGGACAAAACGCTCACTGAAGCTTTCTTT.

This CDR3 reads CASSLRGGVDTQYF. In DNA form, the CDR3 reads TGTGCCAGCAGCTTAAGGGGGGGCGTAGATACGCAGTATTTT. The V and J genes are TRBV5-6 and TRBJ2-3, with D possibly being TRBD2 (7 bases). The V gene's germline CDR1 is SGHDT and CDR2 YYEEEE. There are 14 residues in the CDR3. V was shortened by 2 bases and J by 5 bases, with 12 bases between the two germline ends. Together with reference TRBV5-6 and TRBJ2-3, the CDR3 gives the full variable domain: DAGVTQSPTHLIKTRGQQVTLRCSPKSGHDTVSWYQQALGQGPQFIFQYYEEEERQRGNFPDRFSGHQFPNYSSELNVNALLLGDSALYLCASSLRGGVDTQYFGPGTRLTVL.

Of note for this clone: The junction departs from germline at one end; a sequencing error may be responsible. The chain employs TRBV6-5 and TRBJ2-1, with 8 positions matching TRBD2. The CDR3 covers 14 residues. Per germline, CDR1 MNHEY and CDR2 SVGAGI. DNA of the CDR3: TGTGCCAGCAGTGACTCGGGGGGGGCGGGTGAGCAGTTCTTC. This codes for CASSDSGGAGEQFF.

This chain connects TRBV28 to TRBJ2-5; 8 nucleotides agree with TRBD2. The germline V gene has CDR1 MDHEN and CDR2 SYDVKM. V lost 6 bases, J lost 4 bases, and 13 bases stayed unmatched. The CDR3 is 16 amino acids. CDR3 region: CASSPGVAGTRETQYF. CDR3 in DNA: TGTGCCAGCAGCCCCGGGGTGGCAGGGACTAGAGAGACCCAGTACTTC. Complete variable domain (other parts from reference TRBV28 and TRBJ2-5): DVKVTQSSRYLVKRTGEKVFLECVQDMDHENMFWYRQDPGLGLRLIYFSYDVKMKEKGDIPEGYSVSREKKERFSLILESASTNQTSMYLCASSPGVAGTRETQYFGPGTRLLVL.

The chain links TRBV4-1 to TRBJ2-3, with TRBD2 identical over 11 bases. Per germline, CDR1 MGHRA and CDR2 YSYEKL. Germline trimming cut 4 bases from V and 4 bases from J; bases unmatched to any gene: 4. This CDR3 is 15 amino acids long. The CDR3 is CASSLLAGGADTQYF. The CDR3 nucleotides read TGCGCCAGCAGCCTGCTAGCGGGGGGCGCAGATACGCAGTATTTT.

The CDR3 region is CASSLWWTSGTSTDTQYF. The CDR3 nucleotides read TGTGCCAGCAGTTTATGGTGGACTAGCGGAACGAGCACAGATACGCAGTATTTT. V is TRBV28 and J is TRBJ2-3; 10 nucleotides align to TRBD2. Trimming took 0 bases from V and 0 from J; bases not matched to a gene: 6. Germline V gives CDR1 MDHEN, CDR2 SYDVKM. The CDR3 totals 18 residues.

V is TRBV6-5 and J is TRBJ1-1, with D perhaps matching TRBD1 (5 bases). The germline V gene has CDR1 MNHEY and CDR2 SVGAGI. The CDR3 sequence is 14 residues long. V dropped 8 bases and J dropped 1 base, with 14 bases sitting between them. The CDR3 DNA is TGTGCCAGCTTGACAGCCGAAAAGAACACTGAAGCTTTCTTT. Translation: CASLTAEKNTEAFF.

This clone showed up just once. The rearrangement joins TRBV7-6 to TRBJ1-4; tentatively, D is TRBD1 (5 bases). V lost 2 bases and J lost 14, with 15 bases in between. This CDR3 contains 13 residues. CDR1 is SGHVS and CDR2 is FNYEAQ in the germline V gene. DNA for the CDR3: TGTGCCAGCAGCTTAACGCGAGACAGTGTCCTGTTTTTT. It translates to CASSLTRDSVLFF.

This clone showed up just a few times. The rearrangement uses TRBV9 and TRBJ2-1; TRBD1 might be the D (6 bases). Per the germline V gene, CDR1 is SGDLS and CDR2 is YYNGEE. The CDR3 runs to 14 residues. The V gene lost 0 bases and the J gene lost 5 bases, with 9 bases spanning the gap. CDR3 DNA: TGTGCCAGCAGCGTAGGTGAGGGGGACAATGAGCAGTTCTTC. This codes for CASSVGEGDNEQFF.

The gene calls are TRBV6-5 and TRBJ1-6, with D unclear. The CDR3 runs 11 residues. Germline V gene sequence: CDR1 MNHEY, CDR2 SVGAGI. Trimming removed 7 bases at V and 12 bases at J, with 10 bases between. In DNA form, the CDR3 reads TGTGCCAGCATTCTCCCGGGACCCCTCCACTTT. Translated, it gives CASILPGPLHF.

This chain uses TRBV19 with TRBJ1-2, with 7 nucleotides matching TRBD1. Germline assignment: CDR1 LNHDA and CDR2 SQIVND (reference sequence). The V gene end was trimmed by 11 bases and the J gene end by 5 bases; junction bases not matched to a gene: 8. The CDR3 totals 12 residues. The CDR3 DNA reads TGTGCCGGACGAGACAGGGAGTATGGCTACACCTTC. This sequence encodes CAGRDREYGYTF.

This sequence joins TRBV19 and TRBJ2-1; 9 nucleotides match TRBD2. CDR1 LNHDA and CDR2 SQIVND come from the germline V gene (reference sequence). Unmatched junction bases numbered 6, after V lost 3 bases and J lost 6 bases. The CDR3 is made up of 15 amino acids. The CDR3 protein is CASSMGAGGPNEQFF. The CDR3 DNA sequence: TGTGCCAGTAGTATGGGGGCGGGAGGGCCCAATGAGCAGTTCTTC.

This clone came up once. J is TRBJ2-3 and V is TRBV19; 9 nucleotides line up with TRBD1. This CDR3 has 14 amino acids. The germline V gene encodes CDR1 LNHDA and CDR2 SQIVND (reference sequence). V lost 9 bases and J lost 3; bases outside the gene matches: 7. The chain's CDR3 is CASRQTGGTDTQYF. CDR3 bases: TGTGCCAGCCGTCAGACAGGGGGGACAGATACGCAGTATTTT. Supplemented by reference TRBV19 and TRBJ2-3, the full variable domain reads DGGITQSPKYLFRKEGQNVTLSCEQNLNHDAMYWYRQDPGQGLRLIYYSQIVNDFQKGDIAEGYSVSREKKESFPLTVTSAQKNPTAFYLCASRQTGGTDTQYFGPGTRLTVL.

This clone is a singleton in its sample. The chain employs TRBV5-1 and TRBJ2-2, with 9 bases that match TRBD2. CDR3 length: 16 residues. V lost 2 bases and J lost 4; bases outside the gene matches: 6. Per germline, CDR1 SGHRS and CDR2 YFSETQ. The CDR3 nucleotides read TGCGCCAGCAGCTTAACAATGACTAGCGGCACCGGGGAGCTGTTTTTT. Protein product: CASSLTMTSGTGELFF.

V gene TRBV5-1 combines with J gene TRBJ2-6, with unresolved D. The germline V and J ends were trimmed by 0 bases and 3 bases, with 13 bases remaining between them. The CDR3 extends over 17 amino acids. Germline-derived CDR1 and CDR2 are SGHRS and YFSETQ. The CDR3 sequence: CASSLGIGGSGANVLTF. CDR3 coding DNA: TGCGCCAGCAGCTTGGGTATCGGCGGTAGTGGGGCCAACGTCCTGACTTTC.